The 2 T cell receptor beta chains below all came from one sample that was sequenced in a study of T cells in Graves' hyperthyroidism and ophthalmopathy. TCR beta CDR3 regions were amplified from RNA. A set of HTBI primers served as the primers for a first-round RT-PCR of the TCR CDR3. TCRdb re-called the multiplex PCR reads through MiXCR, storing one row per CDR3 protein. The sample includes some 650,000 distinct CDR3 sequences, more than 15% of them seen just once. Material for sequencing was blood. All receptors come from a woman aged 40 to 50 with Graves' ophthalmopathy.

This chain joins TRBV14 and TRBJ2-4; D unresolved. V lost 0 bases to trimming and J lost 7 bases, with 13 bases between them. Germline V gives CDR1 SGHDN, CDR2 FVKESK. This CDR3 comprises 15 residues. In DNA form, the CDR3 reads TGTGCCAGCAGCCAAGATTGGGGTGACTGGAACATTCAGTACTTC. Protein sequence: CASSQDWGDWNIQYF.

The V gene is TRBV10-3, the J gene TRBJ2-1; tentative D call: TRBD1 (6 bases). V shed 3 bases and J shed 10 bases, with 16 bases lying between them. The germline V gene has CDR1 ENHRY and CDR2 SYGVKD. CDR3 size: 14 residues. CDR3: CAISERGDTVEQFF. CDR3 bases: TGTGCCATCAGTGAACGAGGGGACACTGTCGAGCAGTTCTTC.